The next 3 T cell receptor beta chains were all read from a single sample in a study of molecular identifiers for immune sequencing clone quantification. TCRdb redid the calling of the PCR reads with MiXCR, one entry per CDR3 protein. The data contain approximately 90,000 distinct CDR3 sequences, less than 25% of them seen just once; the ten biggest clones take up roughly 0.94%. Sequenced material: naive CD8+ T cells from blood, with Jurkat cell RNA spiked in. Subset noted: FACS-sorted CD8+CD4-CCR7+CD45RA+ naive T cells. These TCRs come from a human donor in good health. Some libraries in this study had Jurkat cell RNA spiked in.

Ten or more counts support this clonotype. The rearrangement uses TRBV5-1 and TRBJ2-7; no clear D gene. From germline, CDR1 is SGHRS and CDR2 YFSETQ. The CDR3 covers 13 residues. V lost 0 bases and J 1 base, leaving 5 bases between the germline ends. CDR3 in amino acids: CASSLDVSYEQYF. CDR3 coding DNA: TGCGCCAGCAGCTTGGACGTATCCTACGAGCAGTACTTC. The whole variable domain, filled in from reference TRBV5-1 and TRBJ2-7, reads KAGVTQTPRYLIKTRGQQVTLSCSPISGHRSVSWYQQTPGQGLQFLFEYFSETQRNKGNFPGRFSGRQFSNSRSEMNVSTLELGDSALYLCASSLDVSYEQYFGPGTRLTVT.

The DNA of the CDR3 is TGTGCCTCTGGGACAGGTGTCGGGAACGAGCAGTACTTC. This gives the protein CASGTGVGNEQYF. This chain joins TRBV28 and TRBJ2-7, with 8 bases lining up with TRBD1. Germline trimming cut 11 bases from V and 5 bases from J; bases unmatched to any gene: 11. The germline CDR1 and CDR2 sequences are MDHEN and SYDVKM. The CDR3 runs 13 residues.

This chain connects TRBV19 to TRBJ2-1, with D unclear. The CDR3 contains 13 residues. Germline V gene data show CDR1 as LNHDA and CDR2 as SQIVND (reference sequence). Trimming left V 3 bases short and J 2 bases short, with 5 bases between. CDR3 amino acids: CASSMTPYNEQFF. In nucleotides, the CDR3 is TGTGCCAGTAGTATGACACCCTACAATGAGCAGTTCTTC.